The T cell receptor (beta chain) under discussion was sequenced for a study of PD-1 blockade in classical Hodgkin lymphoma (dated by TCRdb to 2020 to 2022). Describing the broader study: Nivolumab dosing was 3 mg/kg intravenously every 2 weeks, continuing until either disease progression or unacceptable toxicity. The study used TCR beta sequencing and CyTOF to define a peripheral blood immune signature of response to PD-1 blockade in classical Hodgkin lymphoma. The research as a whole found: The study was restricted to a single clinical trial cohort, and the causes of repertoire differences, possibly disease activity or prior therapy, were left undefined. Lower diversity was observed in patients in whom nivolumab was started less than 1 year after ASCT, and these patients were excluded from later analyses so that confounding by immune reconstitution would be avoided. Trial patients achieving complete response had baseline diversity similar to newly diagnosed patients, whereas partial responders and progressors had significantly lower diversity. A significant rise by C4D1 was seen in CD4+ but not CD8+ TCR diversity (p=0.0027 vs p=0.16), with the rise being most apparent in complete responders (p=0.02). Baseline TCR diversity was reported to be lower in newly diagnosed patients than in healthy donors and to be lower still in relapsed/refractory patients.

Remarks on this clone: Its binding antigen is unknown. The input lacks base qualities; no much larger clone sits a single base away.

Spanning cysteine to phenylalanine, the CDR3 consists of 14 amino acids. CDR3 DNA is the only sequence kept; it has 42 bases, read in frame from the first base. The germline V gene (reference sequence) sets CDR1 to MNHEY and CDR2 to SMNVEV. V loses 5 bases at its end and J loses 4 bases; junction bases beyond the gene matches: 5. Explained via the paper, the time point label denotes: cycle 4 day 1 (C4D1), after more than five weeks of nivolumab. All trial patients had relapsed after autologous stem cell transplantation, with cohorts A, B and C differing in prior brentuximab vedotin exposure. The trial cohort comprised some 60 patients with relapsed/refractory classical Hodgkin lymphoma whose best overall responses were complete response, partial response or progressive disease. Trial patients were treated with single-agent nivolumab in the multi-cohort phase II CheckMate 205 trial. Best overall response was determined by an independent review committee according to the 2007 International Working Group response criteria. Trial PBMCs were collected just before the start of nivolumab (C1D1) and during therapy at cycle 2 day 1 and cycle 4 day 1. Peripheral blood was collected in 8 mL Vacutainer Cell Preparation Tubes, from which PBMCs were isolated by centrifugation and then cryopreserved.

Genomic DNA was extracted with the Qiagen DNeasy kit from unsorted PBMCs and from negatively selected CD4+ and CD8+ fractions. Using primers that anneal to V and J segments, immunoSEQ multiplex PCR amplified the TCR beta CDR3 regions. A synthetic immune receptor repertoire was used to minimize amplification bias, and any remaining bias was removed computationally after sequencing. The authors' pipeline ran thus. Custom Python scripts were used to quantify repertoire diversity as the Shannon entropy index. Unsorted, CD4+ and CD8+ repertoires were analyzed separately, except for combined analyses in which CD4+ and CD8+ sequences were merged in silico. Clonal expansion was defined as a frequency increase of at least 2-fold after treatment compared with C1D1, and clones undetected at baseline were assigned a pseudocount of 0.5. Singleton clones were defined as clones with 0 or 1 copy at C1D1, and non-singleton clones were defined as clones with 2 or more copies. Clones expanded in unsorted samples were annotated as CD4+, CD8+ or unknown by matching protein sequences in sorted samples from the same patient. Wilcoxon tests on paired samples were used to test diversity changes from C1D1 to C4D1. The clones in this table, taken by TCRdb from immuneACCESS, are in-frame only. Not every clone is retained; where verified, under half of the shortfall comes from an unresolved V gene, and the cause of the rest is unknown. From that table come the V and J calls and clone size; the DNA was used to work out D and trimming. For this sample there are about 47,000 clones; approximately 80% appear just once. The ten largest clones represent under 20% of the sample.

Sequencing used peripheral blood mononuclear cells (PBMCs), obtained before the fourth cycle of nivolumab. This clonotype was obtained from a human donor with classical Hodgkin lymphoma. This chain is built from TRBV27 and TRBJ1-2; the central 9 bases match TRBD1. The CDR3 region has the sequence CASSDGTGTYGYTF. The DNA sequence is given as TGTGCCAGCAGTGACGGGACAGGGACCTATGGCTACACCTTC.